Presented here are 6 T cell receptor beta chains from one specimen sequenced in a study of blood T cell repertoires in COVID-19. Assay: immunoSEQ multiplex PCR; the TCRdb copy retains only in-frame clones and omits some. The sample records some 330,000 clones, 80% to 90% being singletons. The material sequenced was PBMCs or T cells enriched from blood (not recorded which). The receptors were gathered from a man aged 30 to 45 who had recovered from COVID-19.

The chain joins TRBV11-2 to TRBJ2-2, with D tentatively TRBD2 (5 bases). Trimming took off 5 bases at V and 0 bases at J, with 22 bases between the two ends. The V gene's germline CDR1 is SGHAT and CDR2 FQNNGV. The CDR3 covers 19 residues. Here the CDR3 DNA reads TGTGCCAGCAGCATGCGGGCAGCCTCCTGGTCTTCGAACACCGGGGAGCTGTTTTTT. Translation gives CASSMRAASWSSNTGELFF.

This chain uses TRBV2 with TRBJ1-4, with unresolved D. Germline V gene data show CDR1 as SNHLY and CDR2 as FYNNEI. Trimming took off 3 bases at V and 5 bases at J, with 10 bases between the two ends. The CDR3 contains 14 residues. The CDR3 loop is CASSELSENEKLFF. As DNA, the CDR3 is TGTGCCAGCAGTGAGTTGTCGGAGAATGAAAAACTGTTTTTT. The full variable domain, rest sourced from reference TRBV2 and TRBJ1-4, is EPEVTQTPSHQVTQMGQEVILRCVPISNHLYFYWYRQILGQKVEFLVSFYNNEISEKSEIFDDQFSVERPDGSNFTLKIRSTKLEDSAMYFCASSELSENEKLFFGSGTQLSVL.

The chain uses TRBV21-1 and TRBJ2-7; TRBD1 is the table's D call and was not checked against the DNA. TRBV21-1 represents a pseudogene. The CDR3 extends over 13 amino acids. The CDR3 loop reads CASSSPGGYEQYF. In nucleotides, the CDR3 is TGTGCCAGCAGCAGTCCAGGGGGCTACGAGCAGTACTTC.

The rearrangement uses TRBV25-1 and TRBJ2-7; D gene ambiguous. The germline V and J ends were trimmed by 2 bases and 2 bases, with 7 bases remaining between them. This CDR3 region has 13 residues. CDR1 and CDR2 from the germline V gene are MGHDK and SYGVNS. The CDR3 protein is CASSENTAYEQYF. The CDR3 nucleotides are TGTGCCAGCAGTGAAAACACAGCCTACGAGCAGTACTTC.

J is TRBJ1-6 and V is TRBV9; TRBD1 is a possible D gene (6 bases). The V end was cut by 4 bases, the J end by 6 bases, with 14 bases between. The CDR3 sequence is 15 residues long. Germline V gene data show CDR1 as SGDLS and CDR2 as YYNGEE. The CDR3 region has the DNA TGTGCCAGCAGCATCCCCGGGACACCTAATTCACCCCTCCACTTT. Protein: CASSIPGTPNSPLHF.

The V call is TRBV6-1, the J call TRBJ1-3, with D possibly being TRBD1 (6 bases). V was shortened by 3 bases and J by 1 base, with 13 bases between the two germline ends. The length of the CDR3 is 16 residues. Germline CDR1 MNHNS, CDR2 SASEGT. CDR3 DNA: TGTGCCAGCAGTGAGAACACAGGGTGGTCTGGAAACACCATATATTTT. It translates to CASSENTGWSGNTIYF.